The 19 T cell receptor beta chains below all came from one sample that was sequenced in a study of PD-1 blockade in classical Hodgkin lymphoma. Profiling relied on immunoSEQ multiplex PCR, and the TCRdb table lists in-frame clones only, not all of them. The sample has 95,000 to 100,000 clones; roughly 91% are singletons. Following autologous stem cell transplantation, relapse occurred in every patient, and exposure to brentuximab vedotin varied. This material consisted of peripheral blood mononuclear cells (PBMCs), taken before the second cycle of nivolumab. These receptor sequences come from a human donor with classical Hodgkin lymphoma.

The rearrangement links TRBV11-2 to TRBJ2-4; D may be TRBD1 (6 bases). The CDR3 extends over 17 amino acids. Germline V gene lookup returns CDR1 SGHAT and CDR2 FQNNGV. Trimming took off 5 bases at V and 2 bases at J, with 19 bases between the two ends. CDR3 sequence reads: CASSLSWPRGTKNIQYF. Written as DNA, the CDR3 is TGTGCCAGCAGCCTTAGTTGGCCGAGGGGGACCAAAAACATTCAGTACTTC.

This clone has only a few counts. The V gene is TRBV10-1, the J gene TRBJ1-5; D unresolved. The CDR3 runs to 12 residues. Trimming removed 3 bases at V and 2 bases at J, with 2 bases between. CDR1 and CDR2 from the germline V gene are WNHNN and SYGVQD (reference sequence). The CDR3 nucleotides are TGCGCCAGCAGTGAAGGCAATCAGCCCCAGCATTTT. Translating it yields CASSEGNQPQHF.

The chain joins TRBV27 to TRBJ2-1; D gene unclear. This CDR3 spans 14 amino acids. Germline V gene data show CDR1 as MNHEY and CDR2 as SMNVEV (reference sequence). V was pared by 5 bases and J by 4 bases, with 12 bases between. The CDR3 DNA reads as TGTGCCAGCAGTGCCTGGTCTCTTTACAATGAGCAGTTCTTC. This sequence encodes CASSAWSLYNEQFF.

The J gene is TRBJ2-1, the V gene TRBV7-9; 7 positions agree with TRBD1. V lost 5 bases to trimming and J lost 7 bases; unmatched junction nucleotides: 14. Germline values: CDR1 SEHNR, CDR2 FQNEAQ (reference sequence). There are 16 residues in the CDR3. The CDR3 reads CASSPNSNRGRNEQFF. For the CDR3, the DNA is TGTGCCAGCAGCCCAAACTCAAACAGGGGAAGGAATGAGCAGTTCTTC.

The CDR3 bases are TGTGCCTGGAGTGTACGGGGAGCCAAAGAGACCCAGTACTTC. Amino acids: CAWSVRGAKETQYF. The chain employs TRBV30 and TRBJ2-5; D possibly corresponds to TRBD2 (5 bases). V lost 0 bases and J 3 bases, leaving 11 bases between the germline ends. There are 14 residues in the CDR3. Germline V gene sequence: CDR1 GTSNPN, CDR2 SVGIG (reference sequence).

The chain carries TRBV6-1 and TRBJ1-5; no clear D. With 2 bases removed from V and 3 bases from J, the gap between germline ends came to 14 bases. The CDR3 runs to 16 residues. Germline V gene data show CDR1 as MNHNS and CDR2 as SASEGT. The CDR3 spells CASSEMRVDNNQPQHF. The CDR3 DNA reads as TGTGCCAGCAGTGAAATGAGGGTTGATAACAATCAGCCCCAGCATTTT.

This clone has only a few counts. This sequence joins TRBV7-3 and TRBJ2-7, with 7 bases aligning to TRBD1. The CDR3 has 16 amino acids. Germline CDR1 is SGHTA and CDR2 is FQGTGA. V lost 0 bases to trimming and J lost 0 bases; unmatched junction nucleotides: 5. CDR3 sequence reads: CASSLTGGPSSYEQYF. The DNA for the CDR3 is TGTGCCAGCAGCTTAACAGGGGGCCCCTCCTCCTACGAGCAGTACTTC.

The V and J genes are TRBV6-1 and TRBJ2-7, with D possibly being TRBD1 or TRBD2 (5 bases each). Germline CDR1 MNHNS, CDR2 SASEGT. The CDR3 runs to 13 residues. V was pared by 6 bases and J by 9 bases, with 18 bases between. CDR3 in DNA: TGTGCCAGCAGAGAAACCGGGACGCTCGTGCAGTACTTC. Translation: CASRETGTLVQYF.

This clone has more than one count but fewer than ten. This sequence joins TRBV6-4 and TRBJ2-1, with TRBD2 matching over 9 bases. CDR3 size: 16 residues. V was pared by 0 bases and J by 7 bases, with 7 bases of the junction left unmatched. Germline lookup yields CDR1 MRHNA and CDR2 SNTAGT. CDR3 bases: TGTGCCAGCAGTGACTCGCCGGCGGGGGGGCGTAATGAGCAGTTCTTC. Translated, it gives CASSDSPAGGRNEQFF.

CDR3: CASSIRGRGQGPDNSPLHF. In DNA, the CDR3 is TGTGCCAGTAGTATTAGGGGCAGGGGGCAGGGGCCAGATAATTCACCCCTCCACTTT. The V gene is TRBV19, the J gene TRBJ1-6; 8 nucleotides line up with TRBD1. V lost 3 bases to trimming and J lost 5 bases; unmatched junction nucleotides: 15. The CDR3 loop spans 19 amino acids. Germline V lookup: CDR1 LNHDA, CDR2 SQIVND (reference sequence). The variable domain in full, with the rest retrieved from reference TRBV19 and TRBJ1-6, is DGGITQSPKYLFRKEGQNVTLSCEQNLNHDAMYWYRQDPGQGLRLIYYSQIVNDFQKGDIAEGYSVSREKKESFPLTVTSAQKNPTAFYLCASSIRGRGQGPDNSPLHFGNGTRLTVT.

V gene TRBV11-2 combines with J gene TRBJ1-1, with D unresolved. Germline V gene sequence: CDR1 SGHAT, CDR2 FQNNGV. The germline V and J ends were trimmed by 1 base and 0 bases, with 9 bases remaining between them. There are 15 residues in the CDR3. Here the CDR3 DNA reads TGTGCCAGCAGCTTAGTACCCATCGTGAACACTGAAGCTTTCTTT. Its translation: CASSLVPIVNTEAFF.

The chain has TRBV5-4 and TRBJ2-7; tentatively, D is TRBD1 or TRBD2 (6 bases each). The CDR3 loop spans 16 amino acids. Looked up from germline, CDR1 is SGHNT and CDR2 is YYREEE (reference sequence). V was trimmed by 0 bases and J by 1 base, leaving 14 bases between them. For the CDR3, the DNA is TGTGCCAGCAGCTTGGCCGCTTGGGGGGCATCCTACGAGCAGTACTTC. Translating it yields CASSLAAWGASYEQYF.

CDR3 region: CASSLVKGNTGELFF. CDR3 in DNA: TGTGCCAGCAGCTTAGTGAAGGGGAACACCGGGGAGCTGTTTTTT. The V gene is TRBV7-9, the J gene TRBJ2-2; D gene uncertain. Trimming shortened V by 1 base and J by 1 base, and 7 bases separated the two germline ends. CDR1 is SEHNR, CDR2 FQNEAQ, per germline (reference sequence). This CDR3 is built from 15 residues. Looking up the rest from reference TRBV7-9 and TRBJ2-2 gives the full variable domain: DTGVSQNPRHKITKRGQNVTFRCDPISEHNRLYWYRQTLGQGPEFLTYFQNEAQLEKSRLLSDRFSAERPKGSFSTLEIQRTEQGDSAMYLCASSLVKGNTGELFFGEGSRLTVL.

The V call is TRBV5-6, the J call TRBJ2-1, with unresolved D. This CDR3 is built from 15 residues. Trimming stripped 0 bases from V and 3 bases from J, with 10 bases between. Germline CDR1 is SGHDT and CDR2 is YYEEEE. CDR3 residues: CASSLVSRGYNEQFF. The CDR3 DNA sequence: TGTGCCAGCAGCTTGGTGTCTAGAGGCTACAATGAGCAGTTCTTC.

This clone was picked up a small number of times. Written as DNA, the CDR3 is TGTGCCAGCAGCTCGCTGGGACTAGCGGGGGGGATAGATGAGCAGTTCTTC. Translated, it gives CASSSLGLAGGIDEQFF. The rearrangement joins TRBV5-6 to TRBJ2-1, with 16 bases fitting TRBD2. V gave up 3 bases and J gave up 8 bases; unmatched junction bases: 8. Germline V lookup: CDR1 SGHDT, CDR2 YYEEEE. The CDR3 is made up of 17 amino acids.

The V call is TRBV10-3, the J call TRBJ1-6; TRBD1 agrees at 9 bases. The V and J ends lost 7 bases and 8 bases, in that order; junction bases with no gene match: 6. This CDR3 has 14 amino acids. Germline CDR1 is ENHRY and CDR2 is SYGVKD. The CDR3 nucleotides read TGTGCCATCACTCGACAGGGGGTGGATTCACCCCTCCACTTT. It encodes CAITRQGVDSPLHF.

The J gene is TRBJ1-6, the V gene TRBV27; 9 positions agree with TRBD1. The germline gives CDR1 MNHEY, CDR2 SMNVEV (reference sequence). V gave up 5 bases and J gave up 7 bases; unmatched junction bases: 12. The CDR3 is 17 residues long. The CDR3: CASSQHFQGQGNSPLHF. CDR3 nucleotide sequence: TGTGCCAGCAGTCAGCATTTCCAAGGACAGGGGAATTCACCCCTCCACTTT.

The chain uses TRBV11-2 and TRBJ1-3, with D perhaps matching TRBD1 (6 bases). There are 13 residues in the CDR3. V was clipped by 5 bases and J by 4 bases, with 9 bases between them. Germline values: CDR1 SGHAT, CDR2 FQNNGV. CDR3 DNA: TGTGCCAGCAGCAGGGGACAAGGAAACACCATATATTTT. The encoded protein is CASSRGQGNTIYF.

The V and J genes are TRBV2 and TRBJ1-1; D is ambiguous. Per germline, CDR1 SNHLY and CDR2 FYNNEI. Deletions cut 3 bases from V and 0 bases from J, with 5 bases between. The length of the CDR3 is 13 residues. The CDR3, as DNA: TGTGCCAGCAGTGATGGTCTGAACACTGAAGCTTTCTTT. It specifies CASSDGLNTEAFF. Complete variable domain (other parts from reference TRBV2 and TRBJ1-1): EPEVTQTPSHQVTQMGQEVILRCVPISNHLYFYWYRQILGQKVEFLVSFYNNEISEKSEIFDDQFSVERPDGSNFTLKIRSTKLEDSAMYFCASSDGLNTEAFFGQGTRLTVV.